Following are 2 T cell receptor beta chains from one sample sequenced in a study of T cell responses to AZD1222 COVID-19 vaccine. Clones were sequenced by immunoSEQ multiplex PCR, and TCRdb holds only the in-frame ones, with some missing. The table shows roughly 260,000 clones, with 85% to 95% occurring only once. Sequenced here: peripheral blood, sampled on day 0 of AZD1222 vaccination. The receptor source for this set is an adult in good health.

This chain joins TRBV5-1 and TRBJ2-7; tentative D call: TRBD1 (6 bases). Per the germline V gene, CDR1 is SGHRS and CDR2 is YFSETQ. V gave up 4 bases and J gave up 5 bases, with 10 bases separating them. There are 12 residues in the CDR3. The DNA of the CDR3 is TGCGCCAGCAGCAACAGGGTTAACGAGCAGTACTTC. This gives the protein CASSNRVNEQYF.

The rearrangement links TRBV27 to TRBJ2-1; TRBD2 might be the D (5 bases). The germline V gene has CDR1 MNHEY and CDR2 SMNVEV (reference sequence). The CDR3 loop spans 16 amino acids. Trimming took 2 bases from V and 2 from J, leaving 13 bases between them. CDR3 coding DNA: TGTGCCAGCAGTTTAGGCCTAGCATACCCCTACAATGAGCAGTTCTTC. This translates into CASSLGLAYPYNEQFF.